These 20 T cell receptor beta chains were all obtained from the same sample, sequenced in a study of cytomegalovirus exposure and HLA in healthy donors. The study ran its PCR with 60 Vbeta and 13 Jbeta primers. Libraries were prepared by immunoSEQ multiplex PCR; TCRdb keeps only in-frame clonotypes and omits some of them. The table has some 160,000 clones, roughly 88% seen once. The sequenced sample was PBMCs. The receptors were gathered from a woman aged 18-29 years in good health and CMV-seronegative.

The V call is TRBV6-5, the J call TRBJ2-1, with 9 bases lining up with TRBD1. J gave up 3 bases and V 4 bases, and 4 bases lay outside the gene matches. From germline, CDR1 is MNHEY and CDR2 SVGAGI. This CDR3 contains 15 residues. CDR3 nucleotide sequence: TGTGCCAGCAGTTCCCAGGACAGGGGCTACAATGAGCAGTTCTTC. The encoded protein is CASSSQDRGYNEQFF.

The rearrangement links TRBV7-3 to TRBJ2-2; TRBD1 might be the D (6 bases). Germline-derived CDR1 and CDR2 are SGHTA and FQGTGA. The CDR3 extends over 14 amino acids. V lost 5 bases to trimming and J lost 2 bases, with 9 bases between them. CDR3 nucleotide sequence: TGTGCCAGCAGCCGACAGGTTAACACCGGGGAGCTGTTTTTT. It specifies CASSRQVNTGELFF.

The rearrangement uses TRBV10-3 and TRBJ2-7, with a weak D call TRBD1 (7 bases). V was trimmed by 11 bases and J by 0 bases, leaving 14 bases between them. The germline V gene encodes CDR1 ENHRY and CDR2 SYGVKD. CDR3 length: 13 residues. The CDR3 spells CAAGQPSSYEQYF. The CDR3 DNA sequence: TGTGCCGCGGGACAGCCGAGCTCCTACGAGCAGTACTTC.

The chain combines TRBV28 with TRBJ1-3, with D possibly being TRBD1 (5 bases). V was cut by 3 bases and J by 4 bases, with 10 bases left in between. CDR1 and CDR2 (germline): MDHEN, SYDVKM. This CDR3 is 14 amino acids long. The CDR3 nucleotides read TGTGCCAGCAGTTTGGTAGGGGTCGGAAACACCATATATTTT. Amino acid sequence: CASSLVGVGNTIYF.

This chain joins TRBV4-1 and TRBJ2-1, with 11 bases that match TRBD2. Germline trimming cut 0 bases from V and 4 bases from J; bases unmatched to any gene: 5. Germline-derived CDR1 and CDR2 are MGHRA and YSYEKL. This CDR3 region has 17 residues. CDR3 nucleotides: TGCGCCAGCAGCCAAGAATGGCTAGCGGGGGGATACAATGAGCAGTTCTTC. This sequence encodes CASSQEWLAGGYNEQFF.

This rearrangement joins TRBV28 to TRBJ2-7; D unresolved. Germline CDR1 is MDHEN and CDR2 is SYDVKM. The CDR3 contains 12 residues. Trimming stripped 6 bases from V and 4 bases from J, with 10 bases between. The CDR3 here is CASRGRIYEQYF. The CDR3, as DNA: TGTGCCAGCAGGGGCCGGATTTACGAGCAGTACTTC.

V gene TRBV11-2 combines with J gene TRBJ2-7; the match to TRBD1 covers 9 bases. Germline lookup yields CDR1 SGHAT and CDR2 FQNNGV. This CDR3 has 15 amino acids. The V and J ends lost 5 bases and 3 bases, in that order; junction bases with no gene match: 8. The CDR3 DNA sequence: TGTGCCAGCAGCCCTCGGACAGGGGCAGGCTACGAGCAGTACTTC. Amino acids: CASSPRTGAGYEQYF.

V is TRBV5-4 and J is TRBJ2-3; the match to TRBD1 covers 7 bases. This CDR3 has 16 residues. V shed 0 bases and J 1 base; nucleotides not matched to a gene: 5. The germline gives CDR1 SGHNT, CDR2 YYREEE (reference sequence). The CDR3 region has the DNA TGTGCCAGCAGCTTGGCGCCAGGGGGTGGCACAGATACGCAGTATTTT. Protein: CASSLAPGGGTDTQYF.

This clone was seen a handful of times. V is TRBV9 and J is TRBJ1-3; D unclear. Trimming pared 4 bases from V and 8 bases from J, leaving 10 bases between. From germline, CDR1 is SGDLS and CDR2 YYNGEE. The CDR3 is made up of 12 amino acids. CDR3 sequence (DNA): TGTGCCAGCAGCCCCCCCGGGGACACCATATATTTT. Its protein is CASSPPGDTIYF.

This chain joins TRBV19 and TRBJ2-3, with 12 nucleotides matching TRBD2. Germline CDR1 reads LNHDA; CDR2 reads SQIVND (reference sequence). The CDR3 covers 17 residues. With 5 bases clipped from V and 8 bases from J, the junction kept 14 bases outside the gene matches. The CDR3 DNA sequence: TGTGCCAGTAGTCCGGGGGCTAGCGGGGGGGCCGGGGGTACGCAGTATTTT. Its translation: CASSPGASGGAGGTQYF.

The chain links TRBV30 to TRBJ1-2; D may be TRBD1 (5 bases). The germline V and J ends were trimmed by 1 base and 0 bases, with 6 bases remaining between them. CDR1 and CDR2 from the germline V gene are GTSNPN and SVGIG (reference sequence). The CDR3 totals 13 residues. In DNA, the CDR3 is TGTGCCTGGAGTGCGGGGGCTAACTATGGCTACACCTTC. Its protein product is CAWSAGANYGYTF.

The chain uses TRBV2 and TRBJ2-7; 9 positions agree with TRBD1. The ends lost 7 bases at V and 7 bases at J; junction bases unmatched: 11. Per germline, CDR1 SNHLY and CDR2 FYNNEI. The CDR3 runs 14 residues. The CDR3 sequence: CASTLLGQGDEQYF. DNA of the CDR3: TGTGCCAGCACCCTTTTGGGACAGGGCGATGAGCAGTACTTC.

The rearrangement joins TRBV6-5 to TRBJ2-2; a weak D match, TRBD2 (6 bases). Trimming stripped 0 bases from V and 5 bases from J, with 10 bases between. This CDR3 is 15 amino acids long. The germline V gene encodes CDR1 MNHEY and CDR2 SVGAGI. The CDR3 bases are TGTGCCAGCAGTTACTCTATTGGAGGGACCGGGGAGCTGTTTTTT. The encoded protein is CASSYSIGGTGELFF.

This clone was found once. The chain combines TRBV28 with TRBJ1-2; D uncertain. The germline V gene encodes CDR1 MDHEN and CDR2 SYDVKM. This CDR3 region has 13 residues. V lost 2 bases and J 3 bases, leaving 7 bases between the germline ends. The DNA for the CDR3 is TGTGCCAGCAGTTTAGTAGGAGACTATGGCTACACCTTC. Residues: CASSLVGDYGYTF.

The chain carries TRBV7-3 and TRBJ2-3; maybe TRBD1 (6 bases). The germline V gene encodes CDR1 SGHTA and CDR2 FQGTGA. V was shortened by 5 bases and J by 4 bases, with 13 bases between the two germline ends. The CDR3 runs to 14 residues. The CDR3 bases are TGTGCCAGCAGCCCAACAGGGCAGGCAGATACGCAGTATTTT. Translation: CASSPTGQADTQYF.

The genes are TRBV28 and TRBJ1-2; D is perhaps TRBD1 (6 bases). Trimming pared 1 base from V and 6 bases from J, leaving 12 bases between. The CDR3 sequence is 14 residues long. Germline V CDR1 and CDR2: MDHEN, SYDVKM. The DNA for the CDR3 is TGTGCCAGCAGTTTATTGGGGGCCCTGCATGGCTACACCTTC. It yields the protein CASSLLGALHGYTF.

The chain recombines TRBV9 with TRBJ2-7; the match to TRBD1 covers 12 bases. From germline, CDR1 is SGDLS and CDR2 YYNGEE. With 3 bases clipped from V and 6 bases from J, the junction kept 4 bases outside the gene matches. CDR3 size: 14 residues. The CDR3 spells CASSAGQGASEQYF. Written as DNA, the CDR3 is TGTGCCAGCAGCGCGGGACAGGGGGCAAGCGAGCAGTACTTC. Full variable domain (remainder filled in from reference TRBV9 and TRBJ2-7): DSGVTQTPKHLITATGQRVTLRCSPRSGDLSVYWYQQSLDQGLQFLIQYYNGEERAKGNILERFSAQQFPDLHSELNLSSLELGDSALYFCASSAGQGASEQYFGPGTRLTVT.

V gene TRBV5-4 combines with J gene TRBJ2-3, with D perhaps TRBD2 (6 bases). Germline-derived CDR1 and CDR2 are SGHNT and YYREEE (reference sequence). The CDR3 runs to 13 residues. Trimming cost V 10 bases and J 3 bases, with 15 bases left between them. The CDR3: CADQAGSTDTQYF. The CDR3 DNA reads TGTGCCGATCAAGCGGGCAGTACAGATACGCAGTATTTT.

The rearrangement joins TRBV30 to TRBJ1-3, with a tentative D call TRBD1 (5 bases). The V and J ends lost 4 bases and 0 bases respectively, with 16 bases between them. The CDR3 extends over 16 amino acids. In germline, CDR1 is GTSNPN, CDR2 SVGIG (reference sequence). The CDR3 spells CAWNFRDSRSGNTIYF. The CDR3 DNA reads as TGTGCCTGGAACTTCCGGGACTCACGCTCTGGAAACACCATATATTTT.

The table lists this clone with a few counts. The rearrangement links TRBV6-6 to TRBJ2-7, with unresolved D. V was pared by 0 bases and J by 3 bases, with 6 bases between. The CDR3 spans 13 residues. The germline V gene has CDR1 MNHNY and CDR2 SVGAGI (reference sequence). CDR3 region: CASSYSEHYEQYF. Here the CDR3 DNA reads TGTGCCAGCAGTTACTCAGAACACTACGAGCAGTACTTC.